Sequencing of this T cell receptor (beta chain) was carried out in a study of graft-versus-host responses after intestinal transplantation. Points on this clone: Its target is not known.

Graft tissue was processed to release intraepithelial and lamina propria lymphocytes. Study-wide results and limits: Recipient marrow contained GvH clones, some of which appeared first in ileum or blood.

Sequencing was performed with immunoSEQ multiplex PCR; in TCRdb, only in-frame clones are kept and a portion is missing. This table holds about 7,700 clones, roughly four fifths found once. The ends lost 2 bases at V and 4 bases at J; junction bases unmatched: 0. This CDR3 comprises 15 residues. Germline CDR1 reads MNHNS; CDR2 reads SASEGT. The clonotype comes from a human patient who received an intestinal transplant, so some T cells may come from the graft donor. The sequencing here drew on ileum tissue, taken approximately 230 days after intestinal transplant. The chain links TRBV6-1 to TRBJ2-1; 12 bases are a match to TRBD2. CDR3 amino acids: CASSELAGGYNEQFF. CDR3 coding DNA: TGTGCCAGCAGTGAACTAGCGGGGGGGTACAATGAGCAGTTCTTC.